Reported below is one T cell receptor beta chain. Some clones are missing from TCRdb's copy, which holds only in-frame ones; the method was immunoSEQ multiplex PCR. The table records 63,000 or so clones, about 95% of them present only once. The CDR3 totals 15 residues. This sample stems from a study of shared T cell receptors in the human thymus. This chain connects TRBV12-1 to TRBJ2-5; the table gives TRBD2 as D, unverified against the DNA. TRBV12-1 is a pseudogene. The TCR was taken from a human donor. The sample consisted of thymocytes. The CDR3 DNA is TGTGCCAGCAGCTTATCTAGCGGGGGTGGAGAGACCCAGTACTTC. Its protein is CASSLSSGGGETQYF.